This T cell receptor beta chain was recovered during a study of T-cell memory formation after mild COVID-19. V was cut by 3 bases and J by 4 bases, with 13 bases left in between. CDR3 size: 15 residues. The germline gives CDR1 LNHDA, CDR2 SQIVND (reference sequence). Researchers used 5'RACE with constant-segment primers to make TCR alpha and TCR beta cDNA libraries that carry sample barcodes and UMIs. TCRdb re-analysed the 5' RACE reads in MiXCR, keeping a single row per CDR3 protein. The sample lists about 390,000 distinct CDR3 sequences, 20% to 25% seen once, with 9.5% to 15% in the top ten. The sample was PBMCs or a T cell subset sorted from them (not recorded which). The V call is TRBV19, the J call TRBJ1-5; D unclear. The sequence derives from an adult woman who had mild COVID-19 (a few samples of this study predate the infection). Cell type and time point are not known. CDR3 region: CASSIVGSKNQPQHF. DNA for the CDR3: TGTGCCAGTAGTATCGTAGGATCTAAGAATCAGCCCCAGCATTTT.